This TCR beta chain was identified in a study of cytomegalovirus exposure and HLA in healthy donors. General study points: The authors listed 150 or so TCR beta chains as cytomegalovirus-associated.

The assay was immunoSEQ multiplex PCR, and TCRdb's table has in-frame clones only and misses some. Among under 100,000 clones listed, approximately 95% were seen once. Comments on this clone: What it recognizes is unknown.

Germline values: CDR1 SGDLS, CDR2 YYNGEE. This CDR3 is built from 15 residues. V lost 4 bases and J lost 8; bases outside the gene matches: 11. The material sequenced was PBMCs. This TCR was sampled from a young woman in good health and CMV-seronegative. J is TRBJ2-4 and V is TRBV9; TRBD2 aligns across 8 bases. In DNA form, the CDR3 reads TGTGCCAGCAGCTTAGCGGGACTAGAGGGTGACATTCAGTACTTC. This encodes CASSLAGLEGDIQYF. Combining the CDR3 with reference TRBV9 and TRBJ2-4 gives the whole variable domain DSGVTQTPKHLITATGQRVTLRCSPRSGDLSVYWYQQSLDQGLQFLIQYYNGEERAKGNILERFSAQQFPDLHSELNLSSLELGDSALYFCASSLAGLEGDIQYFGAGTRLSVL.